This TCR beta chain was found in a study of PD-1 blockade in classical Hodgkin lymphoma. All trial patients relapsed after autologous stem cell transplantation. The method was immunoSEQ multiplex PCR; TCRdb's version includes in-frame clones alone and lacks a portion of them. The sample includes 25,000 to 30,000 clones, 80% to 90% of them seen just once. Trimming removed 3 bases from V and 3 bases from J, with 9 bases in between. The CDR3 sequence is 13 residues long. General study points: Complete responders entered with baseline diversity on par with newly diagnosed patients, the results showed. Reported baseline diversity: healthy donors highest, relapsed/refractory patients lowest.

Points on this clone: Its specificity is unknown.

The sequence came from a human donor with classical Hodgkin lymphoma. The chain uses TRBV23-1 and TRBJ2-7, with D unresolved. TRBV23-1 is identified as an open reading frame with a role that is uncertain. Sequenced here: peripheral blood mononuclear cells (PBMCs), sampled at baseline. CDR3 DNA: TGCGCCAGCAGTCAGCCGGTAATCTACGAGCAGTACTTC. Translation: CASSQPVIYEQYF.